A selection of T cell receptor beta chains follows, all from one sample in a study of blood T cell repertoires in COVID-19. The method was immunoSEQ multiplex PCR; TCRdb's version includes in-frame clones alone and lacks a portion of them. The sample carries 330,000 or so clones, more than 85% recorded once. Source material: PBMCs or T cells enriched from blood (not recorded which). The receptor set was obtained from a woman younger than 45 who had recovered from COVID-19. Each CDR3 is given with its conserved first and last residue. A D gene is named only where the DNA matches it firmly. Size is stated for part of the rows, as once, few or many counts, or as a class when the clone is expanded.

size: .
V: TRBV19
D: TRBD1
J: TRBJ1-2
CDR3: CASSLDRHGDYTF
DNA: TGTGCCAGTAGCCTGGACAGGCATGGCGACTACACCTTC

size: .
V: TRBV10-2
D: TRBD1
J: TRBJ2-2
CDR3: CASSAATGRNTGELFF
DNA: TGCGCCAGCAGTGCCGCGACAGGGAGGAACACCGGGGAGCTGTTTTTT

size: .
V: TRBV3-1/TRBV3-2
D: TRBD2
J: TRBJ2-1
CDR3: CASSQDDVGLAIREQFF
DNA: TGTGCCAGCAGCCAAGACGATGTGGGACTAGCGATCAGGGAGCAGTTCTTC

size: .
V: TRBV11-2
D: TRBD2
J: TRBJ2-1
CDR3: CASSHGYVGEGSEQFF
DNA: TGTGCCAGCAGCCATGGGTACGTTGGGGAGGGGAGTGAGCAGTTCTTC

size: .
V: TRBV9
D: TRBD2
J: TRBJ2-1
CDR3: CASSVSLAETYNEQFF
DNA: TGTGCCAGCAGCGTATCTCTAGCGGAAACCTACAATGAGCAGTTCTTC

size: .
V: TRBV19
D: .
J: TRBJ1-1
CDR3: CASSNRAAEAFF
DNA: TGTGCCAGTAGTAACAGGGCGGCTGAAGCTTTCTTT

size: .
V: TRBV7-6
D: TRBD2
J: TRBJ2-1
CDR3: CASSLSSGAYNEQFF
DNA: TGTGCCAGCAGCTTATCTAGCGGAGCATACAATGAGCAGTTCTTC

size: few
V: TRBV5-1
D: .
J: TRBJ2-2
CDR3: CASSLAAGSTTGELFF
DNA: TGCGCCAGCAGCTTGGCTGCGGGATCAACCACCGGGGAGCTGTTTTTT

size: .
V: TRBV5-4
D: TRBD2
J: TRBJ2-7
CDR3: CASSTAGGLEQYF
DNA: TGTGCCAGCAGCACTGCGGGGGGATTGGAGCAGTACTTC

size: .
V: TRBV9
D: TRBD2
J: TRBJ2-5
CDR3: CASSPGTSGDPGETQYF
DNA: TGTGCCAGCAGCCCGGGGACTAGCGGGGACCCCGGGGAGACCCAGTACTTC

size: .
V: TRBV6-5
D: TRBD2
J: TRBJ2-1
CDR3: CATGQLASGGEEQFF
DNA: TGTGCCACTGGGCAATTGGCTAGCGGGGGGGAGGAGCAGTTCTTC

size: .
V: TRBV12-2
D: .
J: TRBJ2-1
CDR3: CASRLGLAGGNEQFF
DNA: TGTGCAAGTCGCTTAGGACTAGCGGGGGGCAATGAGCAGTTCTTC

size: .
V: TRBV4-1
D: .
J: TRBJ2-7
CDR3: CASSQESTTTYEQYF
DNA: TGCGCCAGCAGCCAAGAATCCACAACAACCTACGAGCAGTACTTC

size: .
V: TRBV14
D: .
J: TRBJ1-2
CDR3: CASSQDGGLYGYTF
DNA: TGTGCCAGCAGCCAAGACGGGGGGCTCTATGGCTACACCTTC

size: .
V: TRBV6-5
D: TRBD1
J: TRBJ1-1
CDR3: CASSYDGQGGGAFF
DNA: TGTGCCAGCAGTTACGATGGACAGGGTGGGGGAGCTTTCTTT

size: few
V: TRBV29-1
D: .
J: TRBJ2-1
CDR3: CSERDSDTEQFF
DNA: TGCAGTGAGAGGGATAGCGACACTGAGCAGTTCTTC

size: once
V: TRBV2
D: .
J: TRBJ1-6
CDR3: CASTYSRGDSPLHF
DNA: TGTGCCAGCACCTATTCCCGGGGTGACTCACCCCTCCACTTT

size: few
V: TRBV9
D: TRBD2
J: TRBJ2-3
CDR3: CAISSGGYF
DNA: TGTGCCATATCCAGCGGGGGGTATTTT

size: .
V: TRBV28
D: TRBD2
J: TRBJ2-1
CDR3: CASSLSTSGSYNEQFF
DNA: TGTGCCAGCAGTTTGAGTACTAGCGGAAGCTACAATGAGCAGTTCTTC

size: .
V: TRBV7-8
D: .
J: TRBJ1-2
CDR3: CASSLGRAYGYTF
DNA: TGTGCCAGCAGCTTAGGCAGGGCTTATGGCTACACCTTC

size: .
V: TRBV11-2
D: TRBD1
J: TRBJ2-1
CDR3: CASSRSTGSNEQFF
DNA: TGTGCCAGCAGCCGCTCGACAGGGAGCAATGAGCAGTTCTTC

size: .
V: TRBV6-2/TRBV6-3
D: .
J: TRBJ2-4
CDR3: CASSYSIDTITGTAQNIQYF
DNA: TGTGCCAGCAGTTACTCGATTGACACAATAACCGGGACTGCCCAAAACATTCAGTACTTC

size: .
V: TRBV10-2
D: TRBD1
J: TRBJ1-2
CDR3: CASSHGQGARPGGYTF
DNA: TGCGCCAGCAGTCACGGACAGGGGGCGAGACCGGGAGGCTACACCTTC

size: .
V: TRBV12-5
D: .
J: TRBJ1-4
CDR3: CASGLSLEEKLFF
DNA: TGTGCTAGTGGTTTGAGCTTGGAGGAAAAACTGTTTTTT

size: .
V: TRBV18
D: TRBD2
J: TRBJ2-5
CDR3: CASSPGLAEGTQYF
DNA: TGTGCCAGCTCACCCGGACTAGCGGAAGGGACCCAGTACTTC

size: .
V: TRBV7-9
D: .
J: TRBJ1-1
CDR3: CASSPQATNTEAFF
DNA: TGTGCCAGCAGCCCCCAGGCGACGAACACTGAAGCTTTCTTT

size: .
V: TRBV6-5
D: TRBD1
J: TRBJ2-2
CDR3: CASSYSGGMDTGELFF
DNA: TGTGCCAGCAGTTACTCAGGGGGCATGGACACCGGGGAGCTGTTTTTT

size: .
V: TRBV18
D: TRBD1
J: TRBJ1-4
CDR3: CASSFSPHPTGTGDEKLFF
DNA: TGTGCCAGCTCATTCAGTCCTCACCCTACCGGGACAGGGGACGAAAAACTGTTTTTT

size: .
V: TRBV5-1
D: TRBD1
J: TRBJ1-4
CDR3: CASSFGRGLEKLFF
DNA: TGCGCCAGCAGCTTCGGCAGGGGGCTTGAAAAACTGTTTTTT

size: .
V: TRBV20-1
D: .
J: TRBJ2-5
CDR3: CSASTSLETQYF
DNA: TGCAGTGCTAGTACTAGCTTAGAGACCCAGTACTTC

size: .
V: TRBV29-1
D: TRBD1
J: TRBJ1-1
CDR3: CSVEDLGQGAATEAFF
DNA: TGCAGCGTTGAAGATTTGGGACAGGGGGCGGCGACTGAAGCTTTCTTT

size: .
V: TRBV5-1
D: TRBD1
J: TRBJ1-2
CDR3: CASSSGGQAENYGYTF
DNA: TGCGCCAGCAGCTCCGGAGGACAGGCTGAGAACTATGGCTACACCTTC

size: .
V: TRBV10-1
D: .
J: TRBJ1-5
CDR3: CASSESTGQPQHF
DNA: TGCGCCAGCAGTGAGTCGACGGGTCAGCCCCAGCATTTT

size: .
V: TRBV19
D: .
J: TRBJ2-5
CDR3: CACSKRGETQYF
DNA: TGTGCCTGTAGCAAAAGGGGAGAGACCCAGTACTTC

size: .
V: TRBV7-2
D: TRBD2
J: TRBJ2-7
CDR3: CASSLAGTSGTYSYEQYF
DNA: TGTGCCAGCAGCTTAGCTGGGACTAGCGGGACATACTCCTACGAGCAGTACTTC

size: .
V: TRBV5-1
D: .
J: TRBJ2-1
CDR3: CASSLGQANSYNEQFF
DNA: TGCGCCAGCAGCTTGGGACAGGCGAATTCCTACAATGAGCAGTTCTTC

size: .
V: TRBV27
D: TRBD1
J: TRBJ1-2
CDR3: CASRTGQGAYYGYTF
DNA: TGTGCCAGCAGAACTGGACAGGGGGCTTACTATGGCTACACCTTC